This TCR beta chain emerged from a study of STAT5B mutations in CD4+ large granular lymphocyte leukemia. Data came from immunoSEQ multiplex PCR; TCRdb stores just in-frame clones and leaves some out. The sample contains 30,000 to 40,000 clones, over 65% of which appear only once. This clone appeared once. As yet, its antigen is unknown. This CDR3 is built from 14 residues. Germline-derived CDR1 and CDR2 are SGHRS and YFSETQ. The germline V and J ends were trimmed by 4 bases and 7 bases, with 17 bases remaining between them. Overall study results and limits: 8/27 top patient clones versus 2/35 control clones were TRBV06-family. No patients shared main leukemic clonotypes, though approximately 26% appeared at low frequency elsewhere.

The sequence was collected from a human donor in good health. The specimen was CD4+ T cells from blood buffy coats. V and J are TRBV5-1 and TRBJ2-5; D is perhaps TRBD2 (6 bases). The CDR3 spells CASSAGPGSGTQYF. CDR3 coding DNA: TGCGCCAGCAGCGCGGGACCAGGGTCAGGGACCCAGTACTTC.